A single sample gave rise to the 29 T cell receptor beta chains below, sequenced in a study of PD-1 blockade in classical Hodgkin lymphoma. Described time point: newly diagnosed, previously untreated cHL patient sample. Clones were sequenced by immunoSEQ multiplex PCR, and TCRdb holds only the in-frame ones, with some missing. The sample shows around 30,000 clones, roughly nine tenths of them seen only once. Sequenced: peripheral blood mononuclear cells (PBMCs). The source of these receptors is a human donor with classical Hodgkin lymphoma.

Here the CDR3 reads CASKWEHQETQYF. The CDR3 nucleotides read TGTGCCAGCAAATGGGAGCACCAAGAGACCCAGTACTTC. The J gene is TRBJ2-5, the V gene TRBV6-6; the D gene is possibly TRBD2 (5 bases). Germline CDR1 reads MNHNY; CDR2 reads SVGAGI (reference sequence). This CDR3 spans 13 amino acids. V lost 7 bases, J lost 0 bases, and 9 bases lay in between.

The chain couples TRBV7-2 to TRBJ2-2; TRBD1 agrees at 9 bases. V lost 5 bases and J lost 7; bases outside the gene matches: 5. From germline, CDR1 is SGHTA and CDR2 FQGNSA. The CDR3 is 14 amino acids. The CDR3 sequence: CASSKGQGSGELFF. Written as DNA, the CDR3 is TGTGCCAGCAGCAAGGGACAGGGAAGCGGGGAGCTGTTTTTT.

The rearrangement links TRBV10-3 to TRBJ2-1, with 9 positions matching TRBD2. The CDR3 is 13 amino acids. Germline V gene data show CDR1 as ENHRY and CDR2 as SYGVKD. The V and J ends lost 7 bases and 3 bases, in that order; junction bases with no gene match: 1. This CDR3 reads CAITSGNYNEQFF. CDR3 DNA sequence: TGTGCCATCACTAGCGGGAACTACAATGAGCAGTTCTTC.

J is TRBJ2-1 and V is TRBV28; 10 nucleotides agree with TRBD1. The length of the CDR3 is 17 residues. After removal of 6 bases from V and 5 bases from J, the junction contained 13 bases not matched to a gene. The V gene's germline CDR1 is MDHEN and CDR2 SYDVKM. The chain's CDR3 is CASRGLVGQGRNNEQFF. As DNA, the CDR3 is TGTGCCAGCAGAGGTTTAGTGGGACAGGGGCGCAACAATGAGCAGTTCTTC.

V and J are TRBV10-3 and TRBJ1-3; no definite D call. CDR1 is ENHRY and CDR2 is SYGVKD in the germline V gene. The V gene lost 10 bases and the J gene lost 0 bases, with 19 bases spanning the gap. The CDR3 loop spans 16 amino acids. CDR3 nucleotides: TGTGCCACCCGACCTTCAGACCGTAGCTCTGGAAACACCATATATTTT. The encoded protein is CATRPSDRSSGNTIYF.

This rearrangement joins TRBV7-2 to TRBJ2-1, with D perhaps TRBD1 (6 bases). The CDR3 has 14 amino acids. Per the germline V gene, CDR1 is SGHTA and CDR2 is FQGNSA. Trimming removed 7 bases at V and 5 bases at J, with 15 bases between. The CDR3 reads CASTPGTNNNEQFF. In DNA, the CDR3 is TGTGCCAGCACCCCCGGGACAAATAACAATGAGCAGTTCTTC.

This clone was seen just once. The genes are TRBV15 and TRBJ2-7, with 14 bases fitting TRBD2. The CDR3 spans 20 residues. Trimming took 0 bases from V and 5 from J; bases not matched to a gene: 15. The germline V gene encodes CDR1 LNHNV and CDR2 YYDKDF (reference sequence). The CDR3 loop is CATSRDLGLAGDRVTHEQYF. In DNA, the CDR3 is TGTGCCACCAGCAGAGATCTGGGACTAGCGGGAGATCGGGTGACTCACGAGCAGTACTTC.

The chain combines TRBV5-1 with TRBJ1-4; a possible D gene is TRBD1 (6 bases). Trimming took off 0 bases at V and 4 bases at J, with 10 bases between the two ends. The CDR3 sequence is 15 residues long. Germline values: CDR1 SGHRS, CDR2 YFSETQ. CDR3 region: CASSLAGQNNEKLFF. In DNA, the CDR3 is TGCGCCAGCAGCTTGGCGGGACAAAATAATGAAAAACTGTTTTTT.

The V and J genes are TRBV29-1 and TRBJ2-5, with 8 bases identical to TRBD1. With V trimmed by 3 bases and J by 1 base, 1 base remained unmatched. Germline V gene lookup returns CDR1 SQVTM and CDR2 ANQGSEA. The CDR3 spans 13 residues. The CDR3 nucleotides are TGCAGCGTTGACGGGACAGGCCAAGAGACCCAGTACTTC. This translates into CSVDGTGQETQYF.

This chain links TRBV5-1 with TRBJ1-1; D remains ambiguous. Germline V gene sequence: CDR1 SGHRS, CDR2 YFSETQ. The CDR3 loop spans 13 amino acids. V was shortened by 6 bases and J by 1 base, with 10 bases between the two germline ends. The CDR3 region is CASTRDWNTEAFF. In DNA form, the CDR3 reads TGCGCCAGCACGCGGGATTGGAACACTGAAGCTTTCTTT. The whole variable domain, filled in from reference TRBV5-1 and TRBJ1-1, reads KAGVTQTPRYLIKTRGQQVTLSCSPISGHRSVSWYQQTPGQGLQFLFEYFSETQRNKGNFPGRFSGRQFSNSRSEMNVSTLELGDSALYLCASTRDWNTEAFFGQGTRLTVV.

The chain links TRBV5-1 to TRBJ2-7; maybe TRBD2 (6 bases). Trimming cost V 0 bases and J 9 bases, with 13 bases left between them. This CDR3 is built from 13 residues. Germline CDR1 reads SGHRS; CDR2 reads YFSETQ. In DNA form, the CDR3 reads TGCGCCAGCAGCTTGGATTCGGGAGTTCGGCAGTACTTC. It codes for CASSLDSGVRQYF. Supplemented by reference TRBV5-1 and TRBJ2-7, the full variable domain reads KAGVTQTPRYLIKTRGQQVTLSCSPISGHRSVSWYQQTPGQGLQFLFEYFSETQRNKGNFPGRFSGRQFSNSRSEMNVSTLELGDSALYLCASSLDSGVRQYFGPGTRLTVT.

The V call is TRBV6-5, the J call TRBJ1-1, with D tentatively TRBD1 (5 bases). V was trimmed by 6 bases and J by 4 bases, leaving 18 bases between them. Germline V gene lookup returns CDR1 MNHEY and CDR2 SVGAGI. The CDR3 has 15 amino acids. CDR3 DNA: TGTGCCAGCAGCGGGAGAGGTGACAGTCGCACTGAAGCTTTCTTT. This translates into CASSGRGDSRTEAFF.

The CDR3 here is CASSELGGGNNQPQHF. The CDR3 DNA is TGTGCCAGCAGTGAATTGGGGGGAGGGAACAATCAGCCCCAGCATTTT. This chain joins TRBV2 and TRBJ1-5, with a possible D match to TRBD1 (5 bases). The CDR3 loop spans 16 amino acids. Germline values: CDR1 SNHLY, CDR2 FYNNEI. V dropped 2 bases and J dropped 3 bases, with 14 bases sitting between them.

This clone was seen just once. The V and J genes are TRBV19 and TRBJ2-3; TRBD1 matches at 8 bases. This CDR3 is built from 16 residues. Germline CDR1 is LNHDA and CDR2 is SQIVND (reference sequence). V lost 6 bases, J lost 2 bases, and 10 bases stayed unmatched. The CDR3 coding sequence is TGTGCCAGTAGCCAGACAGGGGTCGCAGACACAGATACGCAGTATTTT. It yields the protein CASSQTGVADTDTQYF.

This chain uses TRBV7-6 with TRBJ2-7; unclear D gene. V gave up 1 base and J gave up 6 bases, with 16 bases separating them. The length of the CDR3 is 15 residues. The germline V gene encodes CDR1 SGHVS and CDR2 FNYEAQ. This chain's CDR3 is CASSLGAGEWGEQYF. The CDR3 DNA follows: TGTGCCAGCAGCTTAGGGGCAGGCGAGTGGGGCGAGCAGTACTTC. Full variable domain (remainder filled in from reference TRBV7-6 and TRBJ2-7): GAGVSQSPRYKVTKRGQDVALRCDPISGHVSLYWYRQALGQGPEFLTYFNYEAQQDKSGLPNDRFSAERPEGSISTLTIQRTEQRDSAMYRCASSLGAGEWGEQYFGPGTRLTVT.

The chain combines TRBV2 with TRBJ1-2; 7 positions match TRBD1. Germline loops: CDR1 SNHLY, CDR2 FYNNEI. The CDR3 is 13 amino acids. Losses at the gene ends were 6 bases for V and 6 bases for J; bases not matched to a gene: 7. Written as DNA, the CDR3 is TGTGCCAGCAGGACAACAGGGGCCGATGGCTACACCTTC. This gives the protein CASRTTGADGYTF.

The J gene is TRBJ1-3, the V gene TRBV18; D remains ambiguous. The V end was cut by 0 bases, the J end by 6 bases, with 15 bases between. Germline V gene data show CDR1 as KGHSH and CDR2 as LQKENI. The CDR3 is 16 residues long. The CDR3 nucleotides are TGTGCCAGCTCACCACCGAAGCCTAAAGGAGAAAACACCATATATTTT. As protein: CASSPPKPKGENTIYF.

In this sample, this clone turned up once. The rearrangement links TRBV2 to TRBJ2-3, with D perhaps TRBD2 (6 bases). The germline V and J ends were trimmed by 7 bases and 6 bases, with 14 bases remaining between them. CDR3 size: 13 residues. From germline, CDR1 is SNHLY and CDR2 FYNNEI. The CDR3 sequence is CASTLAEKDTQYF. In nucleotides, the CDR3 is TGTGCCAGCACACTAGCTGAGAAGGATACGCAGTATTTT.

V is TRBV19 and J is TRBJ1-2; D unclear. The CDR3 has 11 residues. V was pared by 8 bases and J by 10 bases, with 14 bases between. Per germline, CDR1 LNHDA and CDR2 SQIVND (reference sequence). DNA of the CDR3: TGTGCCAGTGGTGACTACACGGCCTACACCTTC. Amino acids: CASGDYTAYTF.

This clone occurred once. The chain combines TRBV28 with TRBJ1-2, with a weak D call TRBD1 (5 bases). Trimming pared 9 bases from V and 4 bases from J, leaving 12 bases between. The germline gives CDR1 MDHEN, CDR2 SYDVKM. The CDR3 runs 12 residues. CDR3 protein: CASGDRSYGYTF. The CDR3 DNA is TGTGCCAGTGGGGACCGCTCCTATGGCTACACCTTC.

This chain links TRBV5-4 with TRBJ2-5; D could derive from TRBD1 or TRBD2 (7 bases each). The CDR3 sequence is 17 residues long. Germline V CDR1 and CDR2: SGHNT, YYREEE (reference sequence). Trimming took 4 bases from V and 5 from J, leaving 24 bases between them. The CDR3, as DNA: TGTGCCAGCAGCCCGTCGGCAGCAGGGGGGGCCCGTGAGACCCAGTACTTC. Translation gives CASSPSAAGGARETQYF.

DNA for the CDR3: TGTGCCATCAGTGAGTCGGTAGCCAGGGTAGAGACCCAGTACTTC. It is translated as CAISESVARVETQYF. V is TRBV10-3 and J is TRBJ2-5; D perhaps matches TRBD1 (5 bases). Trimming took 0 bases from V and 4 from J, leaving 12 bases between them. This CDR3 is 15 amino acids long. The germline V gene has CDR1 ENHRY and CDR2 SYGVKD.

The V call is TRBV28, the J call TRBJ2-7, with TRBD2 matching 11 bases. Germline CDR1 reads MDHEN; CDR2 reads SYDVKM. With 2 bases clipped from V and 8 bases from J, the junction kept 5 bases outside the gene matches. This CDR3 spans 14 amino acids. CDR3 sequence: CASSLVGLAGQQYF. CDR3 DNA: TGTGCCAGCAGTTTAGTTGGACTAGCGGGCCAGCAGTACTTC.

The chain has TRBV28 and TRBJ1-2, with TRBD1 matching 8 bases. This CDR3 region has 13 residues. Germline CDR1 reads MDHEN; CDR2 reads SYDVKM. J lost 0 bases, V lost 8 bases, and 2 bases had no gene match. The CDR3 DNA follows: TGTGCCAGCGGGACAGGAGCTAACTATGGCTACACCTTC. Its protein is CASGTGANYGYTF.

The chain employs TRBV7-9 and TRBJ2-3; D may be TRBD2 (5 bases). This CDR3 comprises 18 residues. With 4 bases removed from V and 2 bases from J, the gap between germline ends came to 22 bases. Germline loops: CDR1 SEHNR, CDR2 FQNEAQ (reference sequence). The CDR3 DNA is TGTGCCAGCAGCTCCAGAGCCCTACTAGTTAGCCACACAGATACGCAGTATTTT. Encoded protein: CASSSRALLVSHTDTQYF.

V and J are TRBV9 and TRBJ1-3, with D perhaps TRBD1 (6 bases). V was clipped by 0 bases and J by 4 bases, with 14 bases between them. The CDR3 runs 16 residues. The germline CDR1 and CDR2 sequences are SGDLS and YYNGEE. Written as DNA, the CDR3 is TGTGCCAGCAGCGTAGCAGGAGGGGGGCAAGGAAACACCATATATTTT. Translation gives CASSVAGGGQGNTIYF.

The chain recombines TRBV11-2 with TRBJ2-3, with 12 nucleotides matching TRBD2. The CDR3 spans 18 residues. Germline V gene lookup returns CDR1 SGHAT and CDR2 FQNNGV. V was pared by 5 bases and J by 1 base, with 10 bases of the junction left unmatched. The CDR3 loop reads CASSRLGLAGFGTDTQYF. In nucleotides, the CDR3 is TGTGCCAGCAGCCGACTTGGACTAGCGGGATTTGGCACAGATACGCAGTATTTT.

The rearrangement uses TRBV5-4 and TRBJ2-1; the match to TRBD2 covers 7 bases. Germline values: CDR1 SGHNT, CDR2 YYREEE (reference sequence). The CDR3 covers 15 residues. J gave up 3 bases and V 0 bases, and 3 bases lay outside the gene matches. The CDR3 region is CASSLAGGIYNEQFF. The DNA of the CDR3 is TGTGCCAGCAGCTTGGCGGGAGGCATCTACAATGAGCAGTTCTTC.

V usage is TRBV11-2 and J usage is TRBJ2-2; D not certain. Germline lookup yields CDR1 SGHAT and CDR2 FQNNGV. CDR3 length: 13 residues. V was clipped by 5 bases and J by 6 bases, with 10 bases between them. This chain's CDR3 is CASSPPPPGELFF. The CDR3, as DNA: TGTGCCAGCAGCCCCCCTCCTCCCGGGGAGCTGTTTTTT. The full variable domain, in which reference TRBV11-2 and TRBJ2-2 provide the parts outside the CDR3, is EAGVAQSPRYKIIEKRQSVAFWCNPISGHATLYWYQQILGQGPKLLIQFQNNGVVDDSQLPKDRFSAERLKGVDSTLKIQPAKLEDSAVYLCASSPPPPGELFFGEGSRLTVL.